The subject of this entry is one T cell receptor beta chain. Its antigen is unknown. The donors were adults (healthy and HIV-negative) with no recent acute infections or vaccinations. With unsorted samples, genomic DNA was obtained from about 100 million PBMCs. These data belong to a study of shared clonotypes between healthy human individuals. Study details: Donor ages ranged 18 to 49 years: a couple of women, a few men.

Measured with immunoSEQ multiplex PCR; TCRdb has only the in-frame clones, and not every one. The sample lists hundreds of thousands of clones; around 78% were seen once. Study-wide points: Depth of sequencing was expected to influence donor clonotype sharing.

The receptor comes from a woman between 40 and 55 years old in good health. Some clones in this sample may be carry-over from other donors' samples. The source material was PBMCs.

The CDR3 here is CAISDSRGGNTEAFF. In nucleotides, the CDR3 is TGTGCCATCAGTGACTCTAGGGGGGGGAACACTGAAGCTTTCTTT. The chain carries TRBV10-3 and TRBJ1-1; possible D gene TRBD1, 6 bases. V gave up 3 bases and J gave up 1 base, with 12 bases separating them. Germline V gene sequence: CDR1 ENHRY, CDR2 SYGVKD. This CDR3 spans 15 amino acids.